A selection of T cell receptor beta chains follows, all from one sample in a study of T cells expressing NK-cell markers. TCRdb re-called the 5' RACE reads; one entry per CDR3 protein, DNA not given. The sample yields about 460,000 distinct CDR3 sequences, of which the top ten take up approximately 1.5%. Sequenced input: blood T cells: a sorted CD56 or NKG2C T cell subset, CD4+ or CD8+ T cells, or bulk PBMC T cells (not recorded which). These receptors all come from a woman in her fifties or sixties in good health. Both conserved end residues are part of each CDR3. The order of the fields is V gene, J gene, CDR3 protein.

TRBV5-5,TRBJ1-2,CASSLGSTGVYGYTF
TRBV25-1,TRBJ1-2,CASSKDPAGIYGYTF
TRBV5-1,TRBJ2-2,CASTDHRGTGTSGAYTGELFF
TRBV4-2,TRBJ2-1,CASSQVEGLGWFF
TRBV2,TRBJ2-7,CATSPSSLGLLKGEQYF
TRBV5-1,TRBJ2-5,CASRERIGGETQYF
TRBV19,TRBJ2-2,CASRTWDTGELFF
TRBV10-1,TRBJ2-4,CASSDRIAKNIQYF
TRBV5-1,TRBJ2-7,CASSYPRDHEYEQYF
TRBV12-3/TRBV12-4,TRBJ2-3,CASSFLPPQGVKKDTQYF
TRBV30,TRBJ2-7,CAWRTSGGTYEQYF
TRBV6-2/TRBV6-3,TRBJ2-3,CASSQGLLVGTDTQYF